Reported below is one T cell receptor beta chain. The record originates from a study of spatial heterogeneity in lung cancer. Across the whole study: Beta-chain sequences were consistently detected more often than alpha-chain sequences.

The CDR3 extends over 14 amino acids. Germline CDR1 is SGHTA and CDR2 is FQGNSA. The V segment lost 5 bases and the J segment 6 bases; nucleotides outside the gene matches: 4. Time point given: sample taken at primary tumor resection. Unsorted whole RNA of tumor, nontumor lung or frozen PBMC was sequenced. There were 72 donors, all of them untreated patients with early-stage non-small cell lung cancer. Unique molecular identifiers, one per molecule, were present on every TCR cDNA molecule. TCRdb analysed the 5' RACE reads with MiXCR anew, one entry per CDR3 protein. The sample lists 17,000 or so distinct CDR3 sequences, over 20% seen once, with under 20% in the top ten.

This receptor was identified in a female donor with early-stage non-small cell lung cancer. Sequenced here: PBMCs, sampled at surgery. J is TRBJ2-2 and V is TRBV7-2, with 9 bases matching TRBD2. The CDR3 sequence is CASSNRLAAGELFF. As DNA, the CDR3 is TGTGCCAGCAGCAACCGACTAGCGGCCGGGGAGCTGTTTTTT.